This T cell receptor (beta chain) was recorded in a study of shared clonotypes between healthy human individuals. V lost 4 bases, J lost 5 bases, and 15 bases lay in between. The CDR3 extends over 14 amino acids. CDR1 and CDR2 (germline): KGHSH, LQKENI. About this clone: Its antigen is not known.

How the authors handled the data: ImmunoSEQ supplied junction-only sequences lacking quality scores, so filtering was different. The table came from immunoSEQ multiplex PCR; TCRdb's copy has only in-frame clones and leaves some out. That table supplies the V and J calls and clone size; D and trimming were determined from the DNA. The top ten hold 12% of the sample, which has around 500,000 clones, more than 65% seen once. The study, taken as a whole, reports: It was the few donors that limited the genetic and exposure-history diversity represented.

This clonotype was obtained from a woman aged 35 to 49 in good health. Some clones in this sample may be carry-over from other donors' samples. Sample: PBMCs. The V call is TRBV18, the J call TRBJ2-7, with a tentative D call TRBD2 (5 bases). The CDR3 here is CASSRSGRVDEQYF. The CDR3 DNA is TGTGCCAGCTCACGGTCCGGGCGGGTTGACGAGCAGTACTTC.